This entry concerns a single T cell receptor (beta chain). The antigen is unknown. With a J-beta primer mix and a sample-barcoded 5' primer, a second PCR ran about 7 to 11 cycles. Per sample, CDR3-containing paired-end reads numbered at least 3 million. TCRdb independently ran MiXCR on the 5' RACE reads; one entry per CDR3 protein. This table holds 1.5 million to 2 million distinct CDR3 sequences, about 39% found once. CDR1 is DFQATT and CDR2 is SNEGSKA in the germline V gene (reference sequence). Trimming took off 2 bases at V and 9 bases at J, with 17 bases between the two ends. This CDR3 has 14 residues. The source of the sample is a study of blood T cells in healthy people across ages. Study-wide points: There was no known CMV status for donors, so expanded clonotype changes were possibly confounded.

Every donor contributed 7.5 to 10 milliliters of peripheral blood by blood draw. The clonotype originates from a human donor in good health. The sample consisted of blood. The rearrangement links TRBV20-1 to TRBJ2-1, with D possibly TRBD2 on 5 matching bases. CDR3 DNA: TGCAGTGCTAGACCACTAGAACCATCGACTGAGCAGTTCTTC. It yields the protein CSARPLEPSTEQFF.